What follows describes a single T cell receptor (beta chain). The sample belongs to a study of blood T cell repertoires in COVID-19. Study in general: The study drew acute and convalescent COVID-19 samples from the United States, Italy and Spain. PBMCs, B-cell-depleted T cells, or T cells provided the cDNA or gDNA that made up the material.

This CDR3 is built from 13 residues. Germline lookup yields CDR1 SEHNR and CDR2 FQNEAQ (reference sequence). V shed 2 bases and J shed 8 bases, with 12 bases lying between them. Authors' analysis steps: By means of reference gene primer amplification, nucleated cell counts were estimated. Produced via immunoSEQ multiplex PCR; TCRdb's table is partial and in-frame only. Clone size and V and J calls were adopted from that table, with D and trimming inferred from the DNA. Among 200,000 to 250,000 clones listed, more than 60% were seen once. The chain links TRBV7-9 to TRBJ1-2, with unresolved D. The specimen was peripheral blood. The TCR originated in a woman between 40 and 55 years old with active or convalescent COVID-19. Written as DNA, the CDR3 is TGTGCCAGCAGCTTATCAGGATATAGGGGCTACACCTTC. Translating it yields CASSLSGYRGYTF. Complete variable domain (other parts from reference TRBV7-9 and TRBJ1-2): DTGVSQNPRHKITKRGQNVTFRCDPISEHNRLYWYRQTLGQGPEFLTYFQNEAQLEKSRLLSDRFSAERPKGSFSTLEIQRTEQGDSAMYLCASSLSGYRGYTFGSGTRLTVV.